This T cell receptor (beta chain) was recovered during a study of human T cells and chemical hapten exposure. Study information: Patch testing was performed with 0.01% DPC on the upper back, with reading at 6 days. Broader study findings: Expanded TCRs formed significantly more large CDR3 similarity clusters than controls. The study found that DPC sensitization did not change TCRs above 1 in 1000 frequency.

With 7 bases removed from V and 9 bases from J, the gap between germline ends came to 16 bases. The CDR3 totals 13 residues. This clonotype was seen more than once but under ten times. Antigen unknown. Time point defined: patch test 2, 6 weeks after DPC sensitization. The sample's treatment: therapeutic diphenylcyclopropenone sensitization with weekly scalp DPC. What the library attached to individual cDNA molecules were unique molecular identifiers. Each CDR3 protein gets one entry after TCRdb re-called the RACE reads with MiXCR. This sample has some 80,000 distinct CDR3 sequences, with approximately 10% found just once.

This rearrangement joins TRBV12-3 or TRBV12-4 to TRBJ1-5, with no clear D. The material sequenced was whole blood, taken in connection with sensitization to the hapten diphenylcyclopropenone (DPC). This TCR was recovered from a woman aged 25 to 45 with alopecia areata. Some clones in this sample may be carry-over from other donors' samples. CDR3 in amino acids: CASTSRMEGPQHF. As DNA, the CDR3 is TGTGCCAGCACATCCCGAATGGAGGGGCCCCAGCATTTT.